These 14 T cell receptor beta chains came from one sample sequenced in a study of regulatory T cells in long-lasting Graves disease. The authors built TCR beta libraries using iRepertoire HTBI primers and Arm-PCR of CDR3 regions. TCRdb reanalysed the multiplex PCR reads using MiXCR and keeps one entry per CDR3 protein. The sample has around 500,000 distinct CDR3 sequences, around 11% seen once; the top ten hold almost 9%. Time point given: newly diagnosed GD, antithyroid drugs for less than 3 months. Following extraction of RNA from PBMCs, that RNA was used to make the TCR library. This same sample was also part of a study on T cells in Graves' hyperthyroidism and ophthalmopathy.

Sequences were derived from peripheral blood mononuclear cells (PBMCs), sampled at new diagnosis, from a patient treated with antithyroid drugs. The source is a woman aged 30 to 39 with Graves disease.

There are many counts of this clonotype. The V call is TRBV5-1, the J call TRBJ1-4; possibly TRBD1 for D (6 bases). Between the trimmed V and J ends, which lost 4 bases and 6 bases, there was a span of 16 bases. The CDR3 consists of 15 residues. The germline V gene encodes CDR1 SGHRS and CDR2 YFSETQ. CDR3 nucleotide sequence: TGCGCCAGCAGCCCATTGGCAGGGGAATATGAAAAACTGTTTTTT. This sequence encodes CASSPLAGEYEKLFF.

The sample holds many counts of this clonotype. The V gene is TRBV20-1, the J gene TRBJ1-2; D ambiguous. CDR1 and CDR2 (germline): DFQATT, SNEGSKA (reference sequence). There are 14 residues in the CDR3. V lost 3 bases to trimming and J lost 1 base, with 12 bases between them. The CDR3 nucleotides read TGCAGTGCTAGTGAAATAGGGATTAACTATGGCTACACCTTC. This gives the protein CSASEIGINYGYTF.

This clonotype has at least ten counts. The DNA of the CDR3 is TGCAGTGCTAGGCCCGGACAGGTTTTGAATCAGCCCCAGCATTTT. This gives the protein CSARPGQVLNQPQHF. The chain has TRBV20-1 and TRBJ1-5; 7 nucleotides align to TRBD1. The CDR3 has 15 amino acids. Germline trimming cut 3 bases from V and 4 bases from J; bases unmatched to any gene: 9. CDR1 is DFQATT, CDR2 SNEGSKA, per germline (reference sequence).

This clonotype was seen repeatedly, ten times or more. CDR3 in DNA: TGTGCCAGCAGCAGGGACAGGGGGGCCTACAATGAGCAGTTCTTC. This gives the protein CASSRDRGAYNEQFF. The chain is built from TRBV7-8 and TRBJ2-1; 11 bases map to TRBD1. The V and J ends lost 5 bases and 2 bases, in that order; junction bases with no gene match: 2. The V gene's germline CDR1 is SGHVS and CDR2 FQNEAQ. This CDR3 region has 15 residues.

In its sample, this clonotype was seen many times. V usage is TRBV4-3 and J usage is TRBJ2-1, with TRBD2 identical over 14 bases. Trimming took 4 bases from V and 12 from J; bases not matched to a gene: 8. The germline V gene has CDR1 LGHNA and CDR2 YSLEER. The CDR3 runs to 15 residues. The CDR3 DNA reads as TGCGCCAGCAGCCTCGGGACTAGCGGGAGTGGGAGGCAGTTCTTC. It codes for CASSLGTSGSGRQFF.

This clonotype was seen at least ten times. The rearrangement links TRBV7-2 to TRBJ2-2; maybe TRBD2 (6 bases). The V end was cut by 0 bases, the J end by 5 bases, with 7 bases between. Per germline, CDR1 SGHTA and CDR2 FQGNSA. The CDR3 is made up of 14 amino acids. CDR3 amino acids: CASSLAAGTGELFF. Written as DNA, the CDR3 is TGTGCCAGCAGCTTAGCCGCGGGAACCGGGGAGCTGTTTTTT.

Ten or more counts support this clonotype. The rearrangement links TRBV5-1 to TRBJ2-1; the match to TRBD2 covers 12 bases. CDR1 and CDR2 from the germline V gene are SGHRS and YFSETQ. This CDR3 comprises 15 residues. V was pared by 7 bases and J by 7 bases, with 9 bases of the junction left unmatched. The CDR3 loop reads CASRRLAGEWNEQFF. The CDR3 nucleotides read TGCGCCAGCCGACGACTAGCGGGAGAATGGAATGAGCAGTTCTTC. Variable domain in full (rest from reference TRBV5-1 and TRBJ2-1): KAGVTQTPRYLIKTRGQQVTLSCSPISGHRSVSWYQQTPGQGLQFLFEYFSETQRNKGNFPGRFSGRQFSNSRSEMNVSTLELGDSALYLCASRRLAGEWNEQFFGPGTRLTVL.

In regard to this clonotype: A much bigger clone sits one base away, suggesting this may be a read error. The genes are TRBV7-3 and TRBJ2-1; D unresolved. V was cut by 2 bases and J by 5 bases, with 7 bases left in between. The CDR3 runs to 13 residues. Germline CDR1 reads SGHTA; CDR2 reads FQGTGA. The CDR3: CASSLFGDNEQFF. CDR3 coding DNA: TGTGCCAGCAGCTTATTTGGGGACAATGAGCAGTTCTTC.

This clonotype was seen repeatedly, ten times or more. This sequence joins TRBV12-3 or TRBV12-4 and TRBJ2-7, with TRBD2 matching over 7 bases. With V trimmed by 5 bases and J by 5 bases, 15 bases remained unmatched. The CDR3 covers 16 residues. The CDR3, as DNA: TGTGCCAGCAGTCTCCAATCGGGAGGCAAAGCCCACGAGCAGTACTTC. Its translation is CASSLQSGGKAHEQYF.

This clonotype was recorded many times. The chain uses TRBV3-1 and TRBJ2-1; D not resolved. CDR1 LGHDT and CDR2 YNNKEL come from the germline V gene (reference sequence). This CDR3 is 13 amino acids long. V was shortened by 1 base and J by 4 bases, with 5 bases between the two germline ends. As DNA, the CDR3 is TGTGCCAGCAGCCAAGCTATGTACAATGAGCAGTTCTTC. Translated, it gives CASSQAMYNEQFF.

The rearrangement joins TRBV18 to TRBJ1-6; D might be TRBD1 (5 bases). Germline V gene sequence: CDR1 KGHSH, CDR2 LQKENI. Trimming removed 2 bases at V and 10 bases at J, with 12 bases between. The CDR3 runs to 14 residues. As DNA, the CDR3 is TGTGCCAGCTCACCAGCCCAGGGAGGATCACCCCTCCACTTT. Amino acids: CASSPAQGGSPLHF.

This clonotype has ten or more counts. The gene calls are TRBV2 and TRBJ1-1; D is unclear. The CDR3 sequence is 13 residues long. V was trimmed by 4 bases and J by 4 bases, leaving 10 bases between them. Germline CDR1 SNHLY, CDR2 FYNNEI. The CDR3: CASSVRLGTEAFF. Here the CDR3 DNA reads TGTGCCAGCAGTGTCCGATTGGGCACTGAAGCTTTCTTT. The full variable domain, with the rest looked up from reference TRBV2 and TRBJ1-1, is EPEVTQTPSHQVTQMGQEVILRCVPISNHLYFYWYRQILGQKVEFLVSFYNNEISEKSEIFDDQFSVERPDGSNFTLKIRSTKLEDSAMYFCASSVRLGTEAFFGQGTRLTVV.

This clonotype was counted a single time. Being one base from a much bigger clone, this may be a read error. This chain uses TRBV12-3 or TRBV12-4 with TRBJ1-4; TRBD1 matches at 7 bases. The CDR3 runs to 14 residues. CDR3 residues: CTNSTTGLNEKLFF. The DNA of the CDR3 is TGTACCAACAGTACGACAGGGCTTAATGAAAAACTGTTTTTT.

In regard to this clonotype: This likely reflects a read error, since a far larger clone is one base away. The chain joins TRBV30 to TRBJ2-4; D might be TRBD2 (5 bases). This CDR3 spans 15 amino acids. Germline V gene data show CDR1 as GTSNPN and CDR2 as SVGIG (reference sequence). CDR3 nucleotide sequence: TGTGCCTGGAGTGTATCACGGATGATGGGGAGTACGCGGTATTTT. It translates to CAWSVSRMMGSTRYF.